This T cell receptor (beta chain) emerged from a study of blood T cell repertoires in COVID-19 (dated by TCRdb to about 2020). About the full investigation: Samples covering the acute and convalescent phases of COVID-19 were provided by collaborators in the United States, Italy and Spain. The prospective study material was composed of cDNA or gDNA derived from T cells, B-cell-depleted T cells, or PBMCs. The dataset comprised deeply sampled blood TCRbeta repertoires from subjects exposed to, actively infected with, or recovered from COVID-19. The repertoires were made available in a free public database intended to serve as a resource for research on the immune response to SARS-CoV-2. The samples were drawn from two sources: the first 160 participants of the ongoing ImmuneRACE study, and fewer than 1,500 subjects contributed by 6 global collaborators. The sample metadata nearly always contained a de-identified subject ID, COVID-19 status, age in years and sex. Where available, HLA class I and class II types were obtained from metadata supplied by the sample provider rather than from assay-based typing. Broader findings and caveats from the paper: The quantity of clinical and demographic metadata differed by source and by participant and was supplied without curation.

Regarding this clone: Its antigen has not been determined. No base quality values were provided; no much bigger clone lies one nucleotide off.

TCRbeta CDR3 regions were amplified from genomic DNA by means of the immunoSEQ Assay, a bias-controlled multiplex PCR. In the source study's methods: Within the assay, amplification of reference gene primers was used to estimate how many nucleated cells each sample contained. To quantify the absolute abundance of each unique TCRbeta CDR3 rearrangement, sequence reads were collapsed and filtered. For each sample, productive Simpson clonality was calculated as the square root of Simpson's diversity index across productive rearrangements. TCRdb retrieved this table from immuneACCESS and kept in-frame rearrangements only. Not all clones are present; in checked studies, unresolved V genes account for under half, and no reason is known for the remainder. Clone size and V and J calls were adopted from that table, with D and trimming inferred from the DNA. The sample data list approximately 180,000 clones, and roughly 86% of these were observed just once. The leading ten clones occupy around 1.6% of the sample.

CDR1 and CDR2 were assigned from the germline V gene as KGHDR and SFDVKD. V is shortened by 5 bases, J by 1 base, and the region joining them spans 7 bases. Including the terminal cysteine and phenylalanine, the CDR3 comprises 13 residues. The only DNA kept is the CDR3, 39 bases in frame from the first base. Collaborating institutions collected whole blood in K2EDTA tubes following their own protocols. For TCRbeta analysis, collaborators shipped samples as frozen whole blood, isolated PBMCs, or DNA extracted from either of those sample types. The clonotype comes from a woman aged 45-59 years with acute or convalescent COVID-19. In this chain, TRBV24-1 is recombined with TRBJ1-1, with the D gene not clear enough to name. Sequencing was carried out using peripheral blood. The CDR3 in this case is CATSVPGNTEAFF. The DNA sequence is given as TGTGCCACCAGTGTTCCAGGGAACACTGAAGCTTTCTTT.